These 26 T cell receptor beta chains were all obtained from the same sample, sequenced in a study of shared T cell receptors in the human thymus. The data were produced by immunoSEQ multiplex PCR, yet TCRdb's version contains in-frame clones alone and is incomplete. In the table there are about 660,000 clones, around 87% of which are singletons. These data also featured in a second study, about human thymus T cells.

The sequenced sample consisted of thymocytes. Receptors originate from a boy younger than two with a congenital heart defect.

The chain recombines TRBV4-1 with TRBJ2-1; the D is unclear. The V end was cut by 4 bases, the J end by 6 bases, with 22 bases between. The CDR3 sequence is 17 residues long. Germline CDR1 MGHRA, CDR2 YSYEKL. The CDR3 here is CASSPLSLAQGGNEQFF. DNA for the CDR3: TGCGCCAGCAGCCCGCTTTCCTTAGCCCAAGGTGGCAATGAGCAGTTCTTC.

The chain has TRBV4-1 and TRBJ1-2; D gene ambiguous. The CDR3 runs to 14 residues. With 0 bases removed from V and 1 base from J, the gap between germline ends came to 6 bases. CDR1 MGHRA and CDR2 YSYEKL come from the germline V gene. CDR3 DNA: TGCGCCAGCAGCCAAGAGAGGGTTAACTATGGCTACACCTTC. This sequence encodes CASSQERVNYGYTF.

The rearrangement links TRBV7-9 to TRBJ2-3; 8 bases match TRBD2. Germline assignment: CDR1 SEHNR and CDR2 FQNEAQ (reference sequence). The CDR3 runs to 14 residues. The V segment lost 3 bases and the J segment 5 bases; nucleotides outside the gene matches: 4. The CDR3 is CASSFRGGRDTQYF. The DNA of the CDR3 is TGTGCCAGCAGCTTCCGGGGGGGTAGAGATACGCAGTATTTT.

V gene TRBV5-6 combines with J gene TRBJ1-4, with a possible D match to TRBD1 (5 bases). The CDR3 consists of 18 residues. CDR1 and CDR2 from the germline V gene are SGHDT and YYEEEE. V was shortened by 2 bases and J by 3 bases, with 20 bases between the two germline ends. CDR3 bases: TGTGCCAGCAGCTTCCTCCGCGAGACAGACATAGCTAATGAAAAACTGTTTTTT. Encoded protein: CASSFLRETDIANEKLFF.

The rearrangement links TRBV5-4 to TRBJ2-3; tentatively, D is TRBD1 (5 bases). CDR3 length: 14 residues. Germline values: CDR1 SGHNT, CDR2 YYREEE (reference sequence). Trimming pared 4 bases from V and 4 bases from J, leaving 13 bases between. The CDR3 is CASSERGGADTQYF. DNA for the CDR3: TGTGCCAGCAGCGAAAGGGGTGGCGCAGATACGCAGTATTTT. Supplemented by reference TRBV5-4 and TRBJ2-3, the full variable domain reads ETGVTQSPTHLIKTRGQQVTLRCSSQSGHNTVSWYQQALGQGPQFIFQYYREEENGRGNFPPRFSGLQFPNYSSELNVNALELDDSALYLCASSERGGADTQYFGPGTRLTVL.

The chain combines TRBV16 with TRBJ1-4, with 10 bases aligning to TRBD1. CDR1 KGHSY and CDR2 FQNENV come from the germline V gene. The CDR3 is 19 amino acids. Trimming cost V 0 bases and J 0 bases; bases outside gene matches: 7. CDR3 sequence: CASSQSDRGRVATNEKLFF. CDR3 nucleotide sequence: TGTGCCAGCAGCCAATCAGACAGGGGGCGTGTTGCAACTAATGAAAAACTGTTTTTT.

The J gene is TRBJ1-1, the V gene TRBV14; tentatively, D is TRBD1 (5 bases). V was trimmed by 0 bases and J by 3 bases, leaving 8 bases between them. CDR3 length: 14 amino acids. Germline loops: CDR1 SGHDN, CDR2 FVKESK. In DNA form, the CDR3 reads TGTGCCAGCAGCCAAGAACCCAGGGACACTGAAGCTTTCTTT. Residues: CASSQEPRDTEAFF.

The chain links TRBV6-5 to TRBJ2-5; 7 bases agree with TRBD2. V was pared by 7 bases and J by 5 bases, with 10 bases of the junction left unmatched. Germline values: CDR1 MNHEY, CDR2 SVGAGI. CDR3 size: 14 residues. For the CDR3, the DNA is TGTGCCAGCACATCAGCGGGATCCCCGGAGACCCAGTACTTC. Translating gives CASTSAGSPETQYF.

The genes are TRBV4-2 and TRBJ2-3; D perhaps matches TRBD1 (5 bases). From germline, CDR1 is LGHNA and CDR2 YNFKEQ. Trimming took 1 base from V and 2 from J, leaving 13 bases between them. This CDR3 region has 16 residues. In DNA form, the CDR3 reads TGTGCCAGCAGCCAAGCTAGGACATCTCCCACAGATACGCAGTATTTT. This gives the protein CASSQARTSPTDTQYF.

CDR3 DNA sequence: TGTGCCAGCAGCTTCGCGTCTAGCGGAGCCCAGGATGAGCAGTTCTTC. Its translation: CASSFASSGAQDEQFF. V usage is TRBV7-8 and J usage is TRBJ2-1; 7 positions match TRBD2. Per germline, CDR1 SGHVS and CDR2 FQNEAQ. This CDR3 comprises 16 residues. Losses at the gene ends were 3 bases for V and 8 bases for J; bases not matched to a gene: 13.

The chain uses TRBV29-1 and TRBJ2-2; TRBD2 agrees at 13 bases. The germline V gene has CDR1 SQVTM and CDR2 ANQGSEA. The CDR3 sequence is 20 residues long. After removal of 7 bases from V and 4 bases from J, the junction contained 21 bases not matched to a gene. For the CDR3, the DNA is TGCAGCGCCGTCTTGCCCATTCCGGGACTAGCGGGACTACGCACCGGGGAGCTGTTTTTT. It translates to CSAVLPIPGLAGLRTGELFF.

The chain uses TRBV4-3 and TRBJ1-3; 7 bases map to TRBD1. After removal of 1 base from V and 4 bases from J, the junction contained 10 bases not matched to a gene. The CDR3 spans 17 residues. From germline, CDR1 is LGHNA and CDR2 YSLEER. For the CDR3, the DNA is TGCGCCAGCAGCCAAGGGGGCAGGGGGTTTAAGGGAAACACCATATATTTT. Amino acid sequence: CASSQGGRGFKGNTIYF.

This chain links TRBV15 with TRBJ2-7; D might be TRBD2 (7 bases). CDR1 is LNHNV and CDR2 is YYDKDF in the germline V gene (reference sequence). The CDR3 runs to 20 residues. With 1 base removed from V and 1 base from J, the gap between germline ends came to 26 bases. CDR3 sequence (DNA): TGTGCCACCAGCAGAGCTGGGGGGGCCAAGACCGGGACTACTTCCTACGAGCAGTACTTC. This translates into CATSRAGGAKTGTTSYEQYF.

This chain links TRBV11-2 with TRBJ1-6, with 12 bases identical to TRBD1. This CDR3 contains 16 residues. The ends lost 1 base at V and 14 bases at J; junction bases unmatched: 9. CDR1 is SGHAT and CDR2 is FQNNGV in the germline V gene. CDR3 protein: CASSLGRDRGLRTLHF. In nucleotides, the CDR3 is TGTGCCAGCAGCTTAGGCCGGGACAGGGGGCTCAGGACCCTCCACTTT.

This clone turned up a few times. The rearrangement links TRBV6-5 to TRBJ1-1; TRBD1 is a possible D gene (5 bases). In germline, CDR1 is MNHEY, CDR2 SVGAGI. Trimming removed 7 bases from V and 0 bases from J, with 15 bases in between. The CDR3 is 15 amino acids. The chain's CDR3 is CASTEGPLMNTEAFF. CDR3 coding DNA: TGTGCCAGCACGGAGGGACCGCTCATGAACACTGAAGCTTTCTTT.

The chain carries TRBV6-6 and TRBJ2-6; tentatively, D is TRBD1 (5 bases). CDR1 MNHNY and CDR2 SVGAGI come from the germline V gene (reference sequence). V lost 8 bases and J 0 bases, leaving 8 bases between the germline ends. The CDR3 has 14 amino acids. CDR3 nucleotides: TGTGCCAGCGTTGACAGCTCTGGGGCCAACGTCCTGACTTTC. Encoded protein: CASVDSSGANVLTF.

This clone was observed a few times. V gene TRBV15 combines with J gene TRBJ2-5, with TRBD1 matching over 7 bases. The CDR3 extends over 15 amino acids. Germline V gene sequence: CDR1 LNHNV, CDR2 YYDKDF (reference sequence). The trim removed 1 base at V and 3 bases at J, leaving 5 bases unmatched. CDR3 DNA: TGTGCCACCAGCAGAGGAGGGACAGAAGAAGAGACCCAGTACTTC. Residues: CATSRGGTEEETQYF. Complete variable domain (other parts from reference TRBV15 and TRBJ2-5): DAMVIQNPRYQVTQFGKPVTLSCSQTLNHNVMYWYQQKSSQAPKLLFHYYDKDFNNEADTPDNFQSRRPNTSFCFLDIRSPGLGDTAMYLCATSRGGTEEETQYFGPGTRLLVL.

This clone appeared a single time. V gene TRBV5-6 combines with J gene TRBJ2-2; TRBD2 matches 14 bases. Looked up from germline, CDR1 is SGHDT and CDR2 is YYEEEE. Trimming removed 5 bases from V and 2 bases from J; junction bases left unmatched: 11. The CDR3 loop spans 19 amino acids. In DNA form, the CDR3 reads TGTGCCAGCAGTAAAGCCGGGACTAGCGGGGGACCCAACACCGGGGAGCTGTTTTTT. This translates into CASSKAGTSGGPNTGELFF.

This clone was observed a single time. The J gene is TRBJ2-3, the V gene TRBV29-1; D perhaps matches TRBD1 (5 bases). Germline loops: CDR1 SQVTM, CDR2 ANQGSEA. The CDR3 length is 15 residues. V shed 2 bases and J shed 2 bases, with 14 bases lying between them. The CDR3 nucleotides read TGCAGCGTTGAACCACGGGCGACAGTCACAGATACGCAGTATTTT. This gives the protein CSVEPRATVTDTQYF.

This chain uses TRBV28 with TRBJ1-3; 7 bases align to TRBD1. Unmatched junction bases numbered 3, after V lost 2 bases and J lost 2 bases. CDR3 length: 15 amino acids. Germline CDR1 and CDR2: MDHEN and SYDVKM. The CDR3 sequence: CASSLDGTAGNTIYF. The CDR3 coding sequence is TGTGCCAGCAGTTTAGACGGGACAGCTGGAAACACCATATATTTT. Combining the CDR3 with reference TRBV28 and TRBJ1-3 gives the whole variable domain DVKVTQSSRYLVKRTGEKVFLECVQDMDHENMFWYRQDPGLGLRLIYFSYDVKMKEKGDIPEGYSVSREKKERFSLILESASTNQTSMYLCASSLDGTAGNTIYFGEGSWLTVV.

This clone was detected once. The CDR3 coding sequence is TGTGCTAGTGGTTTGTCTTCTGAAGCTTTCTTT. The encoded protein is CASGLSSEAFF. The chain couples TRBV12-5 to TRBJ1-1, with D unclear. This CDR3 has 11 amino acids. Germline V gene lookup returns CDR1 LGHNT and CDR2 FRNRAP. Trimming took off 2 bases at V and 6 bases at J, with 4 bases between the two ends.

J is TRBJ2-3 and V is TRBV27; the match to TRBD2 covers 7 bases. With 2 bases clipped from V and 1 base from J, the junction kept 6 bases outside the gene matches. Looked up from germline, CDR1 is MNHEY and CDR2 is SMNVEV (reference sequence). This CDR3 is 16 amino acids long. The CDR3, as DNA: TGTGCCAGCAGTTTAGCGCGGGGGAGTCGCACAGATACGCAGTATTTT. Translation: CASSLARGSRTDTQYF.

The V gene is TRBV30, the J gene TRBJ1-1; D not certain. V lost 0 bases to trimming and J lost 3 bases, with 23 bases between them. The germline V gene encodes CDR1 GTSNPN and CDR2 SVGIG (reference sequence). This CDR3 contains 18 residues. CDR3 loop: CAWSVRLGVLSGDTEAFF. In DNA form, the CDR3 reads TGTGCCTGGAGTGTCCGATTGGGCGTATTAAGTGGTGACACTGAAGCTTTCTTT.

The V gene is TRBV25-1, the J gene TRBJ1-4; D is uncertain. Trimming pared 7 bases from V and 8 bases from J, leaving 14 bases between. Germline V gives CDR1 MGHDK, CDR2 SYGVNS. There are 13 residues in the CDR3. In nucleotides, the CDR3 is TGTGCCAGCACGTCTTCTTTCGCGGAAAAACTGTTTTTT. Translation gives CASTSSFAEKLFF.

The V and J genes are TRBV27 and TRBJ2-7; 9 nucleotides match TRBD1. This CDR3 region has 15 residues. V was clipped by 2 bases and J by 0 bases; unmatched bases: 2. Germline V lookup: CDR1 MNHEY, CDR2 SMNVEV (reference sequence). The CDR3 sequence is CASSLRTGDSYEQYF. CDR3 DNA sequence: TGTGCCAGCAGTTTAAGGACAGGGGACTCCTACGAGCAGTACTTC.

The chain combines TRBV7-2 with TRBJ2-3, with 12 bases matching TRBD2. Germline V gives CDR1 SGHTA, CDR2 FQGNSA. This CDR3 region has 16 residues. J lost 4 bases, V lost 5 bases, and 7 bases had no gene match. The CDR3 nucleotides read TGTGCCAGCAGCCAGATGGGACTAGCGGGTGCAGATACGCAGTATTTT. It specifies CASSQMGLAGADTQYF.